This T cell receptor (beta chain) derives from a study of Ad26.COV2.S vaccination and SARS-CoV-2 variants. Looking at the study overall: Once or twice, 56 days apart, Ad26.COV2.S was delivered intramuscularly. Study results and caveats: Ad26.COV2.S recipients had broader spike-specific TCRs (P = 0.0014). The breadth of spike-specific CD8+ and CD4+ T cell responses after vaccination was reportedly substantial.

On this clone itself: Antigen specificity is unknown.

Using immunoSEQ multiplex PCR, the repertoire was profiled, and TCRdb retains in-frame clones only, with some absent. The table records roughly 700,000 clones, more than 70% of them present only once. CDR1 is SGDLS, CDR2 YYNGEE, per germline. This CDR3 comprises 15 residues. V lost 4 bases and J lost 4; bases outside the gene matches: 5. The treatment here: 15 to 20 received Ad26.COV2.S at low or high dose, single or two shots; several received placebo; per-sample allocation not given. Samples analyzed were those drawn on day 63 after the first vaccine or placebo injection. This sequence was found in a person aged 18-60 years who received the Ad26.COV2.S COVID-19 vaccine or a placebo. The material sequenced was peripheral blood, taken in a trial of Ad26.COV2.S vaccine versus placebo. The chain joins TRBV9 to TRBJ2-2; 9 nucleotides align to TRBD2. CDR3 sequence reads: CASSTGLARTGELFF. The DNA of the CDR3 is TGTGCCAGCAGCACGGGACTAGCTCGCACCGGGGAGCTGTTTTTT.